This T cell receptor beta chain emerged from a study of blood T cell repertoires in COVID-19. The germline CDR1 and CDR2 sequences are LNHDA and SQIVND (reference sequence). The CDR3 runs to 12 residues. Trimming took 5 bases from V and 8 from J, leaving 12 bases between them. Assay: immunoSEQ multiplex PCR; the TCRdb copy retains only in-frame clones and omits some. Of 250,000 to 300,000 clones in the sample, about 86% are singletons; the top ten hold 3.5% to 5%. Categorization into cohorts depended on clinical history that participants reported. The sequenced material came from PBMCs or T cells enriched from blood (not recorded which). The V and J genes are TRBV19 and TRBJ1-2; tentatively, D is TRBD1 (5 bases). This receptor was obtained from a man aged 30 to 39 with acute COVID-19. The CDR3 protein is CASSLRGMGYTF. DNA for the CDR3: TGTGCCAGTAGTCTCCGGGGGATGGGCTACACCTTC.